This T cell receptor (beta chain) comes out of a study of technical replicates of blood from a handful of donors. The germline V gene has CDR1 MNHEY and CDR2 SMNVEV (reference sequence). CDR3 length equals 16 residues. Trimming at V came to 2 bases and at J to 4 bases, leaving 11 bases not matched to a gene. Assay used: immunoSEQ multiplex PCR; TCRdb lists only in-frame clones, some missing. This sample has under 85,000 clones; approximately 96% occur once, and the top ten carry approximately 0.32%. The specimen sequenced was T cells isolated from PBMCs. This clonotype was sampled from a human donor in good health. The chain employs TRBV27 and TRBJ2-7, with TRBD2 identical over 7 bases. CDR3 amino acids: CASSLTLRETVYEQYF. As DNA, the CDR3 is TGTGCCAGCAGTTTAACTTTGCGGGAGACGGTTTACGAGCAGTACTTC.